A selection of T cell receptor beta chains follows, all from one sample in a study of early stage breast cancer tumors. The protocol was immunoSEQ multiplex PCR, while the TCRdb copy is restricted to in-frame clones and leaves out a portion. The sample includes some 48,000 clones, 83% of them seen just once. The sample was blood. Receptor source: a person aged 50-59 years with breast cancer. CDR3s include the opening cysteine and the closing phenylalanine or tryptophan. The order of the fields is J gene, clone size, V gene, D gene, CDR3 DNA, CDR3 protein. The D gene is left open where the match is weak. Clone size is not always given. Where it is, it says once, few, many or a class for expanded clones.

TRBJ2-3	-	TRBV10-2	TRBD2	TGCGCCAGCAGTGACGGACTAGCGGGAACTGATACGCAGTATTTT	CASSDGLAGTDTQYF
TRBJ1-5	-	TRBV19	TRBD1	TGTGCCAGTAGTATGATAAGGGGACAGGGTGTAAAGAATCAGCCCCAGCATTTT	CASSMIRGQGVKNQPQHF
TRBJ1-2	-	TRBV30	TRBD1	TGTGCCTGGAGTGTAGGCCTCTTCACCGGGACAGGTGGCTTGGCTAACTATGGCTACACCTTC	CAWSVGLFTGTGGLANYGYTF
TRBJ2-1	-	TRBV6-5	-	TGTGCCAGCAGTTCTTTCTCGGGTGAGCAGTTCTTC	CASSSFSGEQFF
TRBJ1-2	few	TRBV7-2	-	TGTGCCAGCAGCTTAGCGATAGGATTGAACTATGGCTACACCTTC	CASSLAIGLNYGYTF
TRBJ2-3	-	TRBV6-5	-	TGTGCCAGCAGTTATCCCGGGAGCACAGATACGCAGTATTTT	CASSYPGSTDTQYF
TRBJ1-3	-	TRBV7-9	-	TGTGCCAGCAGCTTGGGGACCTTCGTTACGTACTCTGGAAACACCATATATTTT	CASSLGTFVTYSGNTIYF
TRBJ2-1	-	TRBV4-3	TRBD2	TGCGCCAGCAGCCGACGACTAGCGGGGGGCGGGCATGAGCAGTTCTTC	CASSRRLAGGGHEQFF
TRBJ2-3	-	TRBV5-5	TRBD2	TGTGCCAGCAGCTTGTTTCTGAGCGGGGGGCTAGATACGCAGTATTTT	CASSLFLSGGLDTQYF
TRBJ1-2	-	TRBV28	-	TGTGCCAGCAGTTTGGAGGCGGGAAACTATGGCTACACCTTC	CASSLEAGNYGYTF
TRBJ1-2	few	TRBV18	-	TGTGCCAGCTCACCACCAAACCCTGCTAACTATGGCTACACCTTC	CASSPPNPANYGYTF
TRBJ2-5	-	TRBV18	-	TGTGCCAGCTCGTGGAGGGAGACCCAGTACTTC	CASSWRETQYF
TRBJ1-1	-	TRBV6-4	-	TGTGCCAGCAGGCAGGGACGTAAGGGTTTCTTT	CASRQGRKGFF
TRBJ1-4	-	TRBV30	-	TGTGCCTGGAGTACACAGGGACCCCATGAAAAACTGTTTTTT	CAWSTQGPHEKLFF
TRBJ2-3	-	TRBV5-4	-	TGTGCCAGCAGCTCGGTTGGGAGATTGAATACGCAGTATTTT	CASSSVGRLNTQYF
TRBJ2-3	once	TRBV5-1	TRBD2	TGCGCCAGCAGCCCGGGACTAGAAACAGATACGCAGTATTTT	CASSPGLETDTQYF
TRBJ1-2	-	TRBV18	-	TGTGCCAGCTCACCGGAACAGAACCCTTTCCTTAACTATGGCTACACCTTC	CASSPEQNPFLNYGYTF
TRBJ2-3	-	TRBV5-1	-	TGCGCCAGCAGCGTTTGGACAGATACGCAGTATTTT	CASSVWTDTQYF
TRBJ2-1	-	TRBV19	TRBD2	TGTGCCAGTAGTAAACTAGCGGGGGGGCTCGTTGAGCAGTTCTTC	CASSKLAGGLVEQFF